Each of the 27 T cell receptor beta chains below was sequenced from the same sample in a study of cytomegalovirus exposure and HLA in healthy donors. The PCR made use of 60 Vbeta and 13 Jbeta primers. TCRdb's copy holds only in-frame clones and misses some; the assay was immunoSEQ multiplex PCR. The sample carries about 180,000 clones, 75% to 90% recorded once. The sample comprised PBMCs. The receptors originated from a man aged 25-45 years in good health and CMV-seropositive.

Only one count was recorded for this clone. V gene TRBV28 combines with J gene TRBJ2-7; D perhaps matches TRBD1 (5 bases). Trimming cost V 10 bases and J 4 bases, with 17 bases left between them. CDR1 and CDR2 from the germline V gene are MDHEN and SYDVKM. The CDR3 extends over 13 amino acids. This chain's CDR3 is CAIRAQGRYEQYF. In nucleotides, the CDR3 is TGTGCCATCCGGGCGCAGGGAAGGTACGAGCAGTACTTC.

The chain uses TRBV12-5 and TRBJ2-3, with 7 bases identical to TRBD2. Trimming at V came to 6 bases and at J to 0 bases, leaving 6 bases not matched to a gene. This CDR3 has 15 residues. CDR1 and CDR2 (germline): LGHNT, FRNRAP. CDR3 in amino acids: CASGVSGTSTDTQYF. The CDR3, as DNA: TGTGCTAGTGGCGTAAGCGGGACTAGCACAGATACGCAGTATTTT.

This clone was detected a few times. The V call is TRBV5-4, the J call TRBJ1-1; 11 nucleotides align to TRBD1. In germline, CDR1 is SGHNT, CDR2 YYREEE (reference sequence). V was clipped by 7 bases and J by 5 bases; unmatched bases: 4. The CDR3 consists of 13 residues. The chain's CDR3 is CASRGTGGTEAFF. CDR3 nucleotides: TGTGCCAGCCGAGGGACAGGGGGAACTGAAGCTTTCTTT.

The rearrangement joins TRBV30 to TRBJ1-5; D gene uncertain. Germline lookup yields CDR1 GTSNPN and CDR2 SVGIG (reference sequence). CDR3 length equals 16 residues. The V end lost 1 base, the J end lost 2 bases, and 15 bases lay between the germline ends. The CDR3, as DNA: TGTGCCTGGAGTGCGACTAGTAGGAACCGCAATCAGCCCCAGCATTTT. Protein: CAWSATSRNRNQPQHF.

The rearrangement links TRBV19 to TRBJ1-5; D call uncertain. The germline V gene has CDR1 LNHDA and CDR2 SQIVND (reference sequence). CDR3 length equals 15 residues. Trimming removed 9 bases at V and 4 bases at J, with 19 bases between. The CDR3 coding sequence is TGTGCCAGCAACCCCCTGGGGAGACGGAATCAGCCCCAGCATTTT. This encodes CASNPLGRRNQPQHF.

The V call is TRBV19, the J call TRBJ1-4, with 7 nucleotides matching TRBD1. V was clipped by 5 bases and J by 0 bases; unmatched bases: 3. The CDR3 spans 15 residues. Germline assignment: CDR1 LNHDA and CDR2 SQIVND (reference sequence). The CDR3 loop reads CASSPGTATNEKLFF. As DNA, the CDR3 is TGTGCCAGTAGTCCGGGGACAGCAACTAATGAAAAACTGTTTTTT. The whole variable domain, remainder taken from reference TRBV19 and TRBJ1-4, is DGGITQSPKYLFRKEGQNVTLSCEQNLNHDAMYWYRQDPGQGLRLIYYSQIVNDFQKGDIAEGYSVSREKKESFPLTVTSAQKNPTAFYLCASSPGTATNEKLFFGSGTQLSVL.

The chain has TRBV4-1 and TRBJ2-7, with D maybe TRBD2 (6 bases). The V end lost 0 bases, the J end lost 0 bases, and 12 bases lay between the germline ends. The CDR3 consists of 16 residues. Per the germline V gene, CDR1 is MGHRA and CDR2 is YSYEKL. CDR3 in amino acids: CASSQDLGGASYEQYF. In DNA, the CDR3 is TGCGCCAGCAGCCAAGATCTGGGCGGGGCCTCCTACGAGCAGTACTTC.

The rearrangement links TRBV7-9 to TRBJ1-1, with D uncertain. Trimming removed 1 base at V and 1 base at J, with 7 bases between. This CDR3 comprises 14 residues. The germline gives CDR1 SEHNR, CDR2 FQNEAQ (reference sequence). CDR3 nucleotides: TGTGCCAGCAGCTTAGATCAAGCGAACACTGAAGCTTTCTTT. Protein: CASSLDQANTEAFF.

This chain uses TRBV6-5 with TRBJ2-1, with a weak D call TRBD1 (5 bases). Germline V gene sequence: CDR1 MNHEY, CDR2 SVGAGI. The ends were cut back, 6 bases at V and 6 bases at J, with 12 bases in the middle. This CDR3 is 13 amino acids long. CDR3 amino acids: CASSNYQGNEQFF. CDR3 sequence (DNA): TGTGCCAGCAGCAATTACCAGGGCAATGAGCAGTTCTTC.

This chain joins TRBV27 and TRBJ2-7, with D uncertain. Trimming removed 3 bases from V and 2 bases from J, with 8 bases in between. CDR1 MNHEY and CDR2 SMNVEV come from the germline V gene (reference sequence). This CDR3 spans 13 amino acids. CDR3 nucleotide sequence: TGTGCCAGCAGTTTTATCGGTCCCTACGAGCAGTACTTC. As protein: CASSFIGPYEQYF.

This chain uses TRBV5-1 with TRBJ2-3, with D perhaps matching TRBD2 (6 bases). Trimming took off 3 bases at V and 2 bases at J, with 16 bases between the two ends. CDR3 size: 16 residues. Per the germline V gene, CDR1 is SGHRS and CDR2 is YFSETQ. The CDR3 region has the DNA TGCGCCAGCAGCTGGGAGACTAGTAGCTTCACAGATACGCAGTATTTT. Translated, it gives CASSWETSSFTDTQYF.

This clone was found a few times. The chain couples TRBV6-1 to TRBJ2-2, with 11 bases identical to TRBD2. The V gene end was trimmed by 2 bases and the J gene end by 4 bases; junction bases not matched to a gene: 0. CDR3 size: 15 residues. The germline CDR1 and CDR2 sequences are MNHNS and SASEGT. The CDR3 sequence is CASSELAGGTGELFF. The DNA of the CDR3 is TGTGCCAGCAGTGAACTAGCGGGAGGCACCGGGGAGCTGTTTTTT.

J is TRBJ2-1 and V is TRBV5-1; tentative D call: TRBD2 (6 bases). Germline V CDR1 and CDR2: SGHRS, YFSETQ. The CDR3 is 16 amino acids. V was clipped by 0 bases and J by 5 bases, with 15 bases between them. This CDR3 is CASSLGWEEVDNEQFF. The CDR3 region has the DNA TGCGCCAGCAGCTTGGGTTGGGAGGAAGTTGACAATGAGCAGTTCTTC.

On this clone: A read error may account for a junction end that differs from germline. This chain links TRBV14 with TRBJ2-7; 9 nucleotides match TRBD1. The CDR3 contains 12 residues. Germline V CDR1 and CDR2: SGHDN, FVKESK. The CDR3 nucleotides read TGTGCCAGCAGCCCCGGACAGGGGAGTTTATTTTTC. Protein sequence: CASSPGQGSLFF.

The chain is built from TRBV5-4 and TRBJ2-7; TRBD1 matches 8 bases. The germline gives CDR1 SGHNT, CDR2 YYREEE (reference sequence). The trim removed 0 bases at V and 3 bases at J, leaving 5 bases unmatched. This CDR3 spans 15 amino acids. The CDR3 here is CASSLEVRGLYEQYF. For the CDR3, the DNA is TGTGCCAGCAGCTTGGAGGTCAGGGGGCTCTACGAGCAGTACTTC.

V usage is TRBV30 and J usage is TRBJ1-1, with D perhaps matching TRBD1 (6 bases). Trimming took 5 bases from V and 2 from J, leaving 9 bases between them. Germline V gene sequence: CDR1 GTSNPN, CDR2 SVGIG (reference sequence). This CDR3 has 12 amino acids. The CDR3 nucleotides read TGTGCCTGGGGCAGGGGTAACACTGAAGCTTTCTTT. Translated, it gives CAWGRGNTEAFF.

J is TRBJ2-3 and V is TRBV19; 12 positions match TRBD2. V gave up 0 bases and J gave up 9 bases; unmatched junction bases: 7. This CDR3 comprises 16 residues. Looked up from germline, CDR1 is LNHDA and CDR2 is SQIVND (reference sequence). CDR3 nucleotides: TGTGCCAGTAGTATAGAGGCTAGCGGGAGGGCCGGGACGCAGTATTTT. Amino acids: CASSIEASGRAGTQYF.

The chain couples TRBV28 to TRBJ2-5; no definite D call. The germline V and J ends were trimmed by 5 bases and 3 bases, with 10 bases remaining between them. The CDR3 covers 13 residues. The germline gives CDR1 MDHEN, CDR2 SYDVKM. The CDR3 DNA reads as TGTGCCAGCAGTCTACCCCTTAAAGAGACCCAGTACTTC. It encodes CASSLPLKETQYF.

The genes are TRBV9 and TRBJ2-7, with D perhaps matching TRBD2 (6 bases). Germline CDR1 and CDR2: SGDLS and YYNGEE. Trimming removed 4 bases at V and 5 bases at J, with 19 bases between. The CDR3 spans 15 residues. CDR3 amino acids: CASSPGGPPMHEQYF. The DNA of the CDR3 is TGTGCCAGCAGCCCCGGGGGACCTCCTATGCACGAGCAGTACTTC.

The chain uses TRBV6-5 and TRBJ1-2, with 7 bases aligning to TRBD1. This CDR3 comprises 14 residues. V shed 5 bases, J shed 5 bases, and the junction held 8 bases outside the gene matches. Germline V gene lookup returns CDR1 MNHEY and CDR2 SVGAGI. CDR3 DNA: TGTGCCAGCAGTCCCTTTGGACAGGTTTATGGCTACACCTTC. Its protein is CASSPFGQVYGYTF.

The chain has TRBV6-1 and TRBJ2-2; D is unresolved. This CDR3 is built from 14 residues. In germline, CDR1 is MNHNS, CDR2 SASEGT. The V end lost 4 bases, the J end lost 5 bases, and 11 bases lay between the germline ends. The CDR3 sequence is CASSGPEWTGELFF. In DNA, the CDR3 is TGTGCCAGCAGTGGTCCAGAATGGACCGGGGAGCTGTTTTTT.

V usage is TRBV6-5 and J usage is TRBJ1-4; D remains ambiguous. Germline lookup yields CDR1 MNHEY and CDR2 SVGAGI. The CDR3 spans 14 residues. V was trimmed by 4 bases and J by 0 bases, leaving 6 bases between them. CDR3 protein: CASSSSATNEKLFF. The DNA for the CDR3 is TGTGCCAGCAGTTCTTCCGCAACTAATGAAAAACTGTTTTTT.

The J gene is TRBJ2-4, the V gene TRBV14; 13 bases are a match to TRBD2. J was trimmed by 3 bases and V by 6 bases; bases with no gene match: 11. The CDR3 sequence is 18 residues long. Germline V lookup: CDR1 SGHDN, CDR2 FVKESK. The CDR3 DNA is TGTGCCAGCAGTCCGACTAGCGGGAGGCTGTCGTACAAAAACATTCAGTACTTC. Translated, it gives CASSPTSGRLSYKNIQYF.

The J gene is TRBJ2-5, the V gene TRBV4-1; 7 bases are a match to TRBD1. CDR3 length: 15 residues. Germline CDR1 reads MGHRA; CDR2 reads YSYEKL. Germline trimming cut 4 bases from V and 3 bases from J; bases unmatched to any gene: 8. CDR3 sequence reads: CASSLRQGGEETQYF. In nucleotides, the CDR3 is TGCGCCAGCAGCCTCCGACAGGGTGGGGAAGAGACCCAGTACTTC.

The V and J genes are TRBV5-5 and TRBJ2-7, with 8 positions matching TRBD1. Looked up from germline, CDR1 is SGHKS and CDR2 is YYEKEE (reference sequence). CDR3 length: 14 amino acids. With V trimmed by 2 bases and J by 2 bases, 3 bases remained unmatched. The CDR3 sequence is CASSLDRGPYEQYF. CDR3 bases: TGTGCCAGCAGCTTAGACAGGGGACCCTACGAGCAGTACTTC.

The chain uses TRBV21-1 and TRBJ2-5; the table assigns TRBD2, which was not confirmed against the DNA. TRBV21-1 is termed a pseudogene. CDR3 length: 18 residues. This chain's CDR3 is CASTPLGTSGGPQETQYF. The CDR3 DNA sequence: TGTGCCAGCACCCCTCTGGGGACTAGCGGGGGGCCCCAAGAGACCCAGTACTTC.

This clone was seen a handful of times. This chain connects TRBV6-5 to TRBJ1-4; 9 nucleotides align to TRBD1. The CDR3 spans 13 residues. J lost 5 bases, V lost 11 bases, and 6 bases had no gene match. The V gene's germline CDR1 is MNHEY and CDR2 SVGAGI. The CDR3 loop reads CAGNRGRNEKLFF. In DNA, the CDR3 is TGTGCCGGAAACAGGGGGCGCAATGAAAAACTGTTTTTT.